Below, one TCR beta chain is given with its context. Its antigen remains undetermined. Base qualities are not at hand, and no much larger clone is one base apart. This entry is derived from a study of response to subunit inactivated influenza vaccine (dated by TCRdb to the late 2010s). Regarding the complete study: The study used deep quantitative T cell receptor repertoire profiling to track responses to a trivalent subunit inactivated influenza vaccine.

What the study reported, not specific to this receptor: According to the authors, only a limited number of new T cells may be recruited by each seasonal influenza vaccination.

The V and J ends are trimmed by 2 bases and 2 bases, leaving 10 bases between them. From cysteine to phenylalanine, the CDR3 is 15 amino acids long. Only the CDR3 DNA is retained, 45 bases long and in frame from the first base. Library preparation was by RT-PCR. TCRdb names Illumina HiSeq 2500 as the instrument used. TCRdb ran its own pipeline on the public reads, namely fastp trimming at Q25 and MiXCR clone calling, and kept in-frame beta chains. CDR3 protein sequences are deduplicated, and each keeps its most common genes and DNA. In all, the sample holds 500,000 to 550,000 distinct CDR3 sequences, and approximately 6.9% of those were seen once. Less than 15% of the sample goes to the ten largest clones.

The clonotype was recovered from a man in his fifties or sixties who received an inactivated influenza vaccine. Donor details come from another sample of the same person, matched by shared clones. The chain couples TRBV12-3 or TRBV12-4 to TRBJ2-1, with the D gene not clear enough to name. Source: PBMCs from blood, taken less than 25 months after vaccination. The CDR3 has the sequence CASSLRVVTYNEQFF. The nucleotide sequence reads TGTGCCAGCAGTTTACGGGTGGTGACCTACAATGAGCAGTTCTTC.